This TCR beta chain was identified during a study of blood T cell repertoires in COVID-19. Across the whole study: T cells, B-cell-depleted T cells, or PBMCs provided the cDNA or gDNA that served as material.

CDR1 is KGHSH and CDR2 is LQKENI in the germline V gene. The CDR3 has 14 amino acids. Trimming took off 5 bases at V and 6 bases at J, with 13 bases between the two ends. This table comes from immunoSEQ multiplex PCR, and its TCRdb copy is limited to in-frame clones, with some not included. Of about 190,000 clones listed, approximately 90% are singletons. This receptor was taken from a woman in her 70s with COVID-19, enrolled during active disease. The sequenced sample was peripheral blood. The rearrangement joins TRBV18 to TRBJ2-2, with D unclear. The CDR3 DNA reads TGTGCCAGCTCAGGGCAGGTCCGTTCCGGGGAGCTGTTTTTT. Its protein product is CASSGQVRSGELFF. Looking up the rest from reference TRBV18 and TRBJ2-2 gives the full variable domain: NAGVMQNPRHLVRRRGQEARLRCSPMKGHSHVYWYRQLPEEGLKFMVYLQKENIIDESGMPKERFSAEFPKEGPSILRIQQVVRGDSAAYFCASSGQVRSGELFFGEGSRLTVL.